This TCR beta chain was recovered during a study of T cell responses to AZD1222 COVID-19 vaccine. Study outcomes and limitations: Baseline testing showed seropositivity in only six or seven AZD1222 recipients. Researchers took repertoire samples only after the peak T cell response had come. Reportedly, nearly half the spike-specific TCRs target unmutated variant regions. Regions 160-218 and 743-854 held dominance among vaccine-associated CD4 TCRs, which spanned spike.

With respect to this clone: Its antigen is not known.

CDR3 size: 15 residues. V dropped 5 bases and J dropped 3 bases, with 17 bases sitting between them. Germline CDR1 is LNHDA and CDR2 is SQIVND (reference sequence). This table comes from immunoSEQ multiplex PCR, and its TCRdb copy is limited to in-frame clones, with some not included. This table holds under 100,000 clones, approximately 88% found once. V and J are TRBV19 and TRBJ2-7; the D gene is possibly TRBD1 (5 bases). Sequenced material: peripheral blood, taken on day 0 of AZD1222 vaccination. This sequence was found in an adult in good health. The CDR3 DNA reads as TGTGCCAGTAGTTCCCGACGGAACAGGTTCTACGAGCAGTACTTC. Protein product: CASSSRRNRFYEQYF.